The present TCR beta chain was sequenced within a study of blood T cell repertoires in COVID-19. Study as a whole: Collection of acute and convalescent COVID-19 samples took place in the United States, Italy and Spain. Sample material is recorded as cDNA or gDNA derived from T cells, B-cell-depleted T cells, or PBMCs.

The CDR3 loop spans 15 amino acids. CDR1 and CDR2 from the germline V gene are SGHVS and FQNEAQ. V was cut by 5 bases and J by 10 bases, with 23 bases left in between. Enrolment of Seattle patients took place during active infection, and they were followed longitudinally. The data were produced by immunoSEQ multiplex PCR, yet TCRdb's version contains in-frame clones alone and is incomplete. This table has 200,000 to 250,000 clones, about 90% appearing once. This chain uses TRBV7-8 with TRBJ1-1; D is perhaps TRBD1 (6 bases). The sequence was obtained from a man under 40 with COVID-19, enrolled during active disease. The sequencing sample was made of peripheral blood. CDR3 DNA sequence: TGTGCCAGCAGCACTAGAGGGGGAGGGACCATTGGAGCTTTCTTT. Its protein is CASSTRGGGTIGAFF. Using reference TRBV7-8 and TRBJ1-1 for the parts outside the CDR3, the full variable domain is GAGVSQSPRYKVAKRGQDVALRCDPISGHVSLFWYQQALGQGPEFLTYFQNEAQLDKSGLPSDRFFAERPEGSVSTLKIQRTQQEDSAVYLCASSTRGGGTIGAFFGQGTRLTVV.